Sequencing of this TCR beta chain was carried out in a study of a mutant IDH1 vaccine in newly diagnosed glioma. Study background: Patients arrived already treated with radiotherapy, temozolomide, or both, most having had both.

Indicated time point: week 11, during vaccination. The investigators gave 300 ug of mutant IDH1 20-mer peptide in each vaccine dose, together with topical imiquimod. Study-wide findings and caveats: Changes to the top peripheral T cell clonotypes appeared unrelated to pseudoprogression.

For this clone: Its antigen is still unknown.

Germline CDR1 is SGHDT and CDR2 is YYEEEE. Trimming left V 2 bases short and J 5 bases short, with 10 bases between. The length of the CDR3 is 13 residues. Some clones are missing from TCRdb's copy, which holds only in-frame ones; the method was immunoSEQ multiplex PCR. The sample has some 30,000 clones; around 91% are singletons. Here the sequenced sample was PBMCs, taken from a glioma patient whose treatment included an IDH1 peptide vaccine. The chain has TRBV5-6 and TRBJ1-1; the D is unclear. The receptor's source is a man between 18 and 35 years old with glioma. CDR3 bases: TGTGCCAGCAGCTTACCTGCCGGTACTGAAGCTTTCTTT. It codes for CASSLPAGTEAFF.